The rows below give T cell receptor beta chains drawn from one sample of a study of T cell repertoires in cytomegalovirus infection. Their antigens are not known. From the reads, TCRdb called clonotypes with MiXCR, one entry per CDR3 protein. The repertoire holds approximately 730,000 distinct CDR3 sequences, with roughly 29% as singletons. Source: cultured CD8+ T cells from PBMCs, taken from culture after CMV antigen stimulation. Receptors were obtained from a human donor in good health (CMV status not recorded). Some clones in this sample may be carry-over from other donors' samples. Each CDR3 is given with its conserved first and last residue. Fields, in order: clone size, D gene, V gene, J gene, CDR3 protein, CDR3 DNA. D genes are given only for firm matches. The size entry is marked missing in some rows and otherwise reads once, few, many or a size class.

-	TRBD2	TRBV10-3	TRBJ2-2	CAISPSGGVRAGELFF	TGTGCCATCAGTCCCAGCGGGGGGGTACGTGCCGGGGAGCTGTTTTTT
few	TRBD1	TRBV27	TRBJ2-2	CASRRTGGTTGELFF	TGTGCCAGCCGAAGGACAGGGGGCACCACCGGGGAGCTGTTTTTT
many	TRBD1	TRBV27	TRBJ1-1	CASSPGRRRTGGTEAFF	TGTGCCAGCAGTCCGGGAAGGAGAAGGACAGGGGGCACTGAAGCTTTCTTT
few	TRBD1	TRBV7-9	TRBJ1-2	CASEEQGVDGYTF	TGTGCCAGCGAGGAACAGGGGGTGGACGGCTACACCTTC
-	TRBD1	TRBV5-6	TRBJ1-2	CASSKVGQGAGYTF	TGTGCCAGCAGCAAAGTCGGACAGGGGGCTGGCTACACCTTC
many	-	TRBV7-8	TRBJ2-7	CASSEGLGRSYEQYF	TGTGCCAGCAGCGAGGGCCTGGGGCGCTCCTACGAGCAGTACTTC
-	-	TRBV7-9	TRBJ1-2	CASSLDGSGGPRDGGYTF	TGTGCCAGCAGCTTAGATGGTTCGGGGGGCCCGCGGGACGGTGGCTACACCTTC
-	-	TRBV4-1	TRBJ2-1	CASSQVEGGQYNEQFF	TGCGCCAGCAGCCAAGTTGAGGGGGGGCAATACAATGAGCAGTTCTTC
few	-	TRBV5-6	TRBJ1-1	CASSLSALSGGTEAFF	TGTGCCAGCAGCTTGTCGGCCTTATCTGGGGGCACTGAAGCTTTCTTT
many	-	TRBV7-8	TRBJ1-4	CASSVGSPEKLFF	TGTGCCAGCAGCGTGGGTTCCCCTGAAAAACTGTTTTTT
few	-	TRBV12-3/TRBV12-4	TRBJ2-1	CASSLSTGREQFF	TGTGCCAGCAGTTTATCCACGGGGCGGGAGCAGTTCTTC
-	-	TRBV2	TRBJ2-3	CASSEMLDTQYF	TGTGCCAGCAGTGAAATGTTAGATACGCAGTATTTT
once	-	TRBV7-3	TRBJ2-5	CASSARNAETQYF	TGTGCCAGCAGCGCCCGGAATGCAGAGACCCAGTACTTC
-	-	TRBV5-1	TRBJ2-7	CASSYTGPFYEQYF	TGCGCCAGCAGCTATACAGGCCCCTTCTACGAGCAGTACTTC
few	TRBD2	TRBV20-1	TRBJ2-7	CSAEGLAGDYEQYF	TGCAGTGCCGAGGGACTAGCGGGGGACTACGAGCAGTACTTC
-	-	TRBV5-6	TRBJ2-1	CASSLKADNEQFF	TGTGCCAGCAGCTTGAAGGCAGACAATGAGCAGTTCTTC
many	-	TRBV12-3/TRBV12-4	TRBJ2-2	CASSPLPGELFF	TGTGCCAGCAGTCCTTTACCCGGGGAGCTGTTTTTT
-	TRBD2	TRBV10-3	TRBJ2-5	CAISESTERGGETQYF	TGTGCCATCAGTGAGTCGACAGAACGGGGGGGTGAGACCCAGTACTTC
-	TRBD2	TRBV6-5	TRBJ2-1	CASSGLAGDSYNEQFF	TGTGCCAGCAGCGGACTAGCGGGGGACTCATACAATGAGCAGTTCTTC
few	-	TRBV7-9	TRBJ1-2	CASSLGRTYDGYTF	TGTGCCAGCAGCTTAGGTCGTACTTACGATGGCTACACCTTC
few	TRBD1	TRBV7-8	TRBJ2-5	CASSPQGQGQETQYF	TGTGCCAGCAGCCCCCAGGGACAGGGCCAAGAGACCCAGTACTTC
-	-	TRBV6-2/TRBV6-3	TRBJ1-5	CASSYGADVGQPQHF	TGTGCCAGCAGTTACGGTGCAGACGTGGGGCAGCCCCAGCATTTT
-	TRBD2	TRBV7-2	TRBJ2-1	CASSWRGGNREQFF	TGTGCCAGCAGCTGGCGGGGGGGAAACAGGGAGCAGTTCTTC
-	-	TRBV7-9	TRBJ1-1	CASSFGRSWTEAFF	TGTGCCAGCAGCTTTGGACGGTCGTGGACTGAAGCTTTCTTT
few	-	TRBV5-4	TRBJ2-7	CASSFFGGEQYF	TGTGCCAGCAGCTTTTTTGGAGGGGAGCAGTACTTC